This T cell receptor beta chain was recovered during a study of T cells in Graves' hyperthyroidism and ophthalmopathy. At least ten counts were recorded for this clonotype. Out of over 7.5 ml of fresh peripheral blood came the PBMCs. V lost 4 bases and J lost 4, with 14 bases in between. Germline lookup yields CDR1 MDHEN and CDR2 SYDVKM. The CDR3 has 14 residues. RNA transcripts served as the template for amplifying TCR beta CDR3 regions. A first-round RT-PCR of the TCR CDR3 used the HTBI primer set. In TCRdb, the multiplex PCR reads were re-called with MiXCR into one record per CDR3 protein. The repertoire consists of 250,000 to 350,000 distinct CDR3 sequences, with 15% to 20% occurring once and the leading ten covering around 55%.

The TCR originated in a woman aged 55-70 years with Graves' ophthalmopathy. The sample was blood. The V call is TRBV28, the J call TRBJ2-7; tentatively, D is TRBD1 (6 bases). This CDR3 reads CASSSLTGRYEQYF. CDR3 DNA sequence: TGTGCCAGCAGTTCCTTGACAGGTCGTTACGAGCAGTACTTC.